This T cell receptor beta chain was identified during a study of cytomegalovirus exposure and HLA in healthy donors. This CDR3 comprises 13 residues. V shed 10 bases, J shed 3 bases, and the junction held 5 bases outside the gene matches. Germline CDR1 and CDR2: MDHEN and SYDVKM. This clone was seen only once. This table comes from immunoSEQ multiplex PCR, and its TCRdb copy is limited to in-frame clones, with some not included. The table includes some 120,000 clones, 89% detected once. V is TRBV28 and J is TRBJ1-5, with 8 bases lining up with TRBD1. The receptor was isolated from a woman between 18 and 29 years old in good health and CMV-seronegative. The sequenced material came from PBMCs. The CDR3 DNA reads as TGTGCCACTTACAGGGGGACCAATCAGCCCCAGCATTTT. This codes for CATYRGTNQPQHF.